The 25 T cell receptor beta chains in this list originate from one sample, sequenced in a study of blood T cell repertoires in COVID-19. Sequencing used immunoSEQ multiplex PCR; TCRdb keeps in-frame clones, though not all of them. Of 110,000 to 150,000 clones listed, 80% to 90% are singletons. The material sequenced was peripheral blood. The receptors here all came from a woman aged 45-65 years with acute or convalescent COVID-19.

The chain uses TRBV3-1 (or the pseudogene TRBV3-2) and TRBJ2-7, with 7 bases fitting TRBD1. After removal of 3 bases from V and 0 bases from J, the junction contained 8 bases not matched to a gene. Germline CDR1 reads LGHDT; CDR2 reads YNNKEL (reference sequence). The CDR3 is 16 amino acids. DNA for the CDR3: TGTGCCAGCAGCCAGGGGATTACAGGGGACTCCTACGAGCAGTACTTC. This codes for CASSQGITGDSYEQYF.

The chain combines TRBV2 with TRBJ1-1; perhaps TRBD1 as D (5 bases). Germline V CDR1 and CDR2: SNHLY, FYNNEI. The CDR3 is 14 amino acids. The V end lost 7 bases, the J end lost 1 base, and 13 bases lay between the germline ends. DNA of the CDR3: TGTGCCAGCACATCGGCAGGGTCGAACACTGAAGCTTTCTTT. The encoded protein is CASTSAGSNTEAFF.

The rearrangement uses TRBV2 and TRBJ2-1; D is perhaps TRBD2 (5 bases). There are 15 residues in the CDR3. V was trimmed by 5 bases and J by 2 bases, leaving 13 bases between them. Per the germline V gene, CDR1 is SNHLY and CDR2 is FYNNEI. CDR3 DNA: TGTGCCAGCAGTCCCCGGGGTCTTACCTACAATGAGCAGTTCTTC. Translation: CASSPRGLTYNEQFF.

The chain uses TRBV18 and TRBJ1-5; 9 bases align to TRBD1. The J segment lost 7 bases and the V segment lost 6 bases, leaving 7 bases of the junction unmatched. CDR3 length: 14 residues. The germline V gene has CDR1 KGHSH and CDR2 LQKENI. The CDR3 nucleotides are TGTGCCAGCTCCCCTGGGACAGGGTTACAGCCCCAGCATTTT. This encodes CASSPGTGLQPQHF.

The chain couples TRBV7-2 to TRBJ2-1; TRBD2 is a possible D gene (5 bases). V lost 1 base and J lost 7, with 5 bases in between. Germline CDR1 reads SGHTA; CDR2 reads FQGNSA. The CDR3 runs 12 residues. The chain's CDR3 is CASSLGENEQFF. The CDR3, as DNA: TGTGCCAGCAGCTTAGGGGAGAATGAGCAGTTCTTC. Looking up the rest from reference TRBV7-2 and TRBJ2-1 gives the full variable domain: GAGVSQSPSNKVTEKGKDVELRCDPISGHTALYWYRQSLGQGLEFLIYFQGNSAPDKSGLPSDRFSAERTGGSVSTLTIQRTQQEDSAVYLCASSLGENEQFFGPGTRLTVL.

This clone was seen once. This sequence joins TRBV10-3 and TRBJ2-2; 9 bases line up with TRBD2. The V gene's germline CDR1 is ENHRY and CDR2 SYGVKD. With 3 bases clipped from V and 6 bases from J, the junction kept 5 bases outside the gene matches. The CDR3 has 15 residues. The CDR3 coding sequence is TGTGCCATCAGTGATGCGGGGGGGGTCCCCGGGGAGCTGTTTTTT. Translation gives CAISDAGGVPGELFF.

The table lists this clone with a count of one. The rearrangement joins TRBV6-5 to TRBJ1-6; D call uncertain. This CDR3 has 15 residues. Per germline, CDR1 MNHEY and CDR2 SVGAGI. The ends were cut back, 2 bases at V and 9 bases at J, with 14 bases in the middle. In DNA form, the CDR3 reads TGTGCCAGCAGTTACGCGCCAGTTGGAGGTTCACCCCTCCACTTT. Its translation is CASSYAPVGGSPLHF.

The count of this clone is one. The genes are TRBV20-1 and TRBJ1-5; D might be TRBD1 (6 bases). V was clipped by 3 bases and J by 5 bases, with 11 bases between them. This CDR3 has 13 residues. Germline values: CDR1 DFQATT, CDR2 SNEGSKA (reference sequence). CDR3 amino acids: CSASQGTHQPQHF. CDR3 nucleotides: TGCAGTGCTAGTCAGGGGACCCATCAGCCCCAGCATTTT.

Only one count was recorded for this clone. The J gene is TRBJ1-1, the V gene TRBV20-1; D remains ambiguous. V shed 3 bases and J shed 4 bases, with 15 bases lying between them. The CDR3 contains 14 residues. The germline gives CDR1 DFQATT, CDR2 SNEGSKA (reference sequence). The CDR3, as DNA: TGCAGTGCTAGTCCCTATTCGGGTAGCACTGAAGCTTTCTTT. Encoded protein: CSASPYSGSTEAFF.

The chain links TRBV30 to TRBJ2-1, with D perhaps matching TRBD2 (5 bases). Germline CDR1 reads GTSNPN; CDR2 reads SVGIG (reference sequence). There are 14 residues in the CDR3. Trimming removed 1 base from V and 2 bases from J, with 9 bases in between. The CDR3 region has the DNA TGTGCCTGGAGTGGAGGGTCACCCTACAATGAGCAGTTCTTC. This gives the protein CAWSGGSPYNEQFF.

This sequence joins TRBV10-3 and TRBJ1-1; D may be TRBD1 (5 bases). Deletions cut 6 bases from V and 0 bases from J, with 14 bases between. The CDR3 runs 15 residues. CDR1 and CDR2 (germline): ENHRY, SYGVKD. Here the CDR3 reads CAISPGGEMNTEAFF. CDR3 sequence (DNA): TGTGCCATCAGCCCTGGGGGGGAGATGAACACTGAAGCTTTCTTT.

The chain employs TRBV2 and TRBJ2-3; possible D gene TRBD1, 6 bases. CDR1 SNHLY and CDR2 FYNNEI come from the germline V gene. This CDR3 is built from 15 residues. With 6 bases removed from V and 2 bases from J, the gap between germline ends came to 15 bases. The CDR3 spells CASSPTGLDTDTQYF. DNA of the CDR3: TGTGCCAGCAGCCCAACAGGGTTGGACACAGATACGCAGTATTTT.

The chain employs TRBV5-6 and TRBJ2-5; the D gene is possibly TRBD2 (6 bases). The germline gives CDR1 SGHDT, CDR2 YYEEEE. V lost 2 bases and J 3 bases, leaving 14 bases between the germline ends. This CDR3 has 15 amino acids. In DNA, the CDR3 is TGTGCCAGCAGCTTATTAGCGGTGATTAAAGAGACCCAGTACTTC. As protein: CASSLLAVIKETQYF.

The rearrangement uses TRBV4-1 and TRBJ1-1; the D gene is possibly TRBD1 (5 bases). The CDR3 loop spans 14 amino acids. V lost 3 bases and J 3 bases, leaving 11 bases between the germline ends. CDR1 and CDR2 (germline): MGHRA, YSYEKL. The CDR3 loop reads CASSHTQVDTEAFF. CDR3 DNA sequence: TGCGCCAGCAGCCATACACAGGTGGACACTGAAGCTTTCTTT.

The chain recombines TRBV28 with TRBJ2-7; 10 bases map to TRBD1. The germline V gene has CDR1 MDHEN and CDR2 SYDVKM. Trimming cost V 5 bases and J 2 bases; bases outside gene matches: 6. CDR3 length: 15 residues. The CDR3 DNA follows: TGTGCCAGCAGTACACCGGGACAGGGGCCCTACGAGCAGTACTTC. This encodes CASSTPGQGPYEQYF.

This chain joins TRBV5-5 and TRBJ1-4; 7 bases align to TRBD1. Germline assignment: CDR1 SGHKS and CDR2 YYEKEE (reference sequence). Trimming took 1 base from V and 4 from J; bases not matched to a gene: 7. The CDR3 is made up of 16 amino acids. CDR3: CASSLPGQTYNEKLFF. CDR3 in DNA: TGTGCCAGCAGCTTGCCGGGACAGACTTATAATGAAAAACTGTTTTTT.

The rearrangement links TRBV3-1 (or the pseudogene TRBV3-2) to TRBJ1-2; D remains unclear. V gave up 1 base and J gave up 6 bases, with 18 bases separating them. Germline values: CDR1 LGHDT, CDR2 YNNKEL (reference sequence). This CDR3 is built from 16 residues. CDR3 in amino acids: CASSQAPIVGRHGYTF. DNA for the CDR3: TGTGCCAGCAGCCAAGCTCCGATAGTAGGGAGGCATGGCTACACCTTC.

The rearrangement uses TRBV5-1 and TRBJ2-2; 10 nucleotides match TRBD2. After removal of 2 bases from V and 7 bases from J, the junction contained 5 bases not matched to a gene. Germline lookup yields CDR1 SGHRS and CDR2 YFSETQ. The CDR3 runs to 15 residues. The CDR3 is CASSFPSGGNGELFF. The CDR3 DNA reads TGCGCCAGCAGCTTCCCTAGCGGGGGAAACGGGGAGCTGTTTTTT.

CDR3 DNA sequence: TGTGCCAGCAGCCAAGTCTCTAGCGGGAGCACAGATACGCAGTATTTT. This gives the protein CASSQVSSGSTDTQYF. The chain has TRBV3-1 (or the pseudogene TRBV3-2) and TRBJ2-3, with 8 bases lining up with TRBD2. Germline CDR1 and CDR2: LGHDT and YNNKEL (reference sequence). The CDR3 consists of 16 residues. J lost 0 bases, V lost 1 base, and 3 bases had no gene match.

V is TRBV5-1 and J is TRBJ2-2, with D hard to call. The CDR3 sequence is 14 residues long. Germline-derived CDR1 and CDR2 are SGHRS and YFSETQ. Trimming shortened V by 0 bases and J by 6 bases, and 9 bases separated the two germline ends. The CDR3 reads CASSLVSIAGELFF. The CDR3 nucleotides read TGCGCCAGCAGCTTGGTTAGCATTGCCGGGGAGCTGTTTTTT.

V usage is TRBV27 and J usage is TRBJ2-7; D is uncertain. Per germline, CDR1 MNHEY and CDR2 SMNVEV (reference sequence). V was cut by 6 bases and J by 2 bases, with 11 bases left in between. The CDR3 has 13 amino acids. The CDR3 sequence: CASSEDETYEQYF. In DNA, the CDR3 is TGTGCCAGCAGCGAGGATGAAACCTACGAGCAGTACTTC.

This clone was detected only once. V is TRBV28 and J is TRBJ2-3, with 9 bases matching TRBD1. CDR1 and CDR2 from the germline V gene are MDHEN and SYDVKM. The CDR3 totals 14 residues. V gave up 6 bases and J gave up 10 bases; unmatched junction bases: 11. CDR3 region: CASREGGQGVSQYF. The CDR3 region has the DNA TGTGCCAGCAGGGAGGGGGGACAGGGAGTTTCGCAGTATTTT.

The J gene is TRBJ1-2, the V gene TRBV7-8; 7 bases are a match to TRBD1. Trimming removed 4 bases from V and 5 bases from J; junction bases left unmatched: 7. In germline, CDR1 is SGHVS, CDR2 FQNEAQ. This CDR3 has 14 amino acids. The CDR3 sequence is CASSSRDSSYGYTF. Written as DNA, the CDR3 is TGTGCCAGCAGCTCCCGGGACAGTTCTTATGGCTACACCTTC.

The CDR3: CASSRGLAGGRFNEQFF. The DNA of the CDR3 is TGTGCCAGCAGTCGCGGACTAGCGGGGGGTAGGTTCAATGAGCAGTTCTTC. The chain uses TRBV6-2 or TRBV6-3 and TRBJ2-1; 14 nucleotides align to TRBD2. V shed 5 bases and J 6 bases; nucleotides not matched to a gene: 9. Per germline, CDR1 MNHEY and CDR2 SVGEGT. The CDR3 sequence is 17 residues long.

This clone was seen just once. V and J are TRBV27 and TRBJ2-7, with D possibly TRBD1 on 6 matching bases. The ends were cut back, 5 bases at V and 7 bases at J, with 9 bases in the middle. This CDR3 has 11 residues. In germline, CDR1 is MNHEY, CDR2 SMNVEV (reference sequence). The CDR3 sequence: CASSTGREQYF. In DNA form, the CDR3 reads TGTGCCAGCAGTACAGGGCGGGAGCAGTACTTC.